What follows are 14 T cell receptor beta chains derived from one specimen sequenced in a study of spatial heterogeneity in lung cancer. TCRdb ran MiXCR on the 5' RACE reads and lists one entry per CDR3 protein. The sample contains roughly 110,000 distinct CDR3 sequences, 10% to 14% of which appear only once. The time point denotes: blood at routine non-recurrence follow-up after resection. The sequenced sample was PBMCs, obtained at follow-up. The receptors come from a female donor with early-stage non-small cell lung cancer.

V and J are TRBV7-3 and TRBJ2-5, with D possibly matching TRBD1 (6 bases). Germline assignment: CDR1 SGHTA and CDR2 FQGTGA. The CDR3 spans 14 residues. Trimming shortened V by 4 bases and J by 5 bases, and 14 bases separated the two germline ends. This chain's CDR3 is CASSYLGGGETQYF. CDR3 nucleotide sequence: TGTGCCAGCAGCTACTTAGGTGGGGGCGAGACCCAGTACTTC.

This chain's CDR3 is CASKFVGTDTQYF. The DNA of the CDR3 is TGTGCCAGTAAATTCGTTGGCACAGATACGCAGTATTTT. The chain links TRBV19 to TRBJ2-3; no firm D call. V was clipped by 7 bases and J by 1 base, with 9 bases between them. This CDR3 comprises 13 residues. Per the germline V gene, CDR1 is LNHDA and CDR2 is SQIVND (reference sequence).

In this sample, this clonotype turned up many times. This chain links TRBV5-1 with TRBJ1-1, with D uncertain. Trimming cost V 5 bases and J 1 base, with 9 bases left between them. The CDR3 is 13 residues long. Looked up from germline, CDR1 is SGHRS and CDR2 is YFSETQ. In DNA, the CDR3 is TGCGCCAGCAGACGGGGATCGAACACTGAAGCTTTCTTT. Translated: CASRRGSNTEAFF.

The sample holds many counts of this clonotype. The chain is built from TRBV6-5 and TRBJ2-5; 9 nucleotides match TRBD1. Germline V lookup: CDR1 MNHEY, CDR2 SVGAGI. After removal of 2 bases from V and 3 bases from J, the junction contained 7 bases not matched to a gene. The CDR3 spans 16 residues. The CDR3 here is CASSYGTGGLKETQYF. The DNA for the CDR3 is TGTGCCAGCAGTTACGGTACAGGGGGCTTGAAAGAGACCCAGTACTTC.

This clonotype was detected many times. DNA of the CDR3: TGTGCCAGCTCACGGGGGGGACTGGACGGCACTGAAGCTTTCTTT. This codes for CASSRGGLDGTEAFF. The chain has TRBV18 and TRBJ1-1; D is perhaps TRBD1 (5 bases). From germline, CDR1 is KGHSH and CDR2 LQKENI. Trimming pared 4 bases from V and 4 bases from J, leaving 16 bases between. This CDR3 contains 15 residues. Combining the CDR3 with reference TRBV18 and TRBJ1-1 gives the whole variable domain NAGVMQNPRHLVRRRGQEARLRCSPMKGHSHVYWYRQLPEEGLKFMVYLQKENIIDESGMPKERFSAEFPKEGPSILRIQQVVRGDSAAYFCASSRGGLDGTEAFFGQGTRLTVV.

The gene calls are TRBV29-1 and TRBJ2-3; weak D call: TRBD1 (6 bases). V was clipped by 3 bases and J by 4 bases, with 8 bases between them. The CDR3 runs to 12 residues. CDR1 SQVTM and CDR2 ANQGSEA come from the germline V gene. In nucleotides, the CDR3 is TGCAGCGTTGAGCAGGGGTCAGATACGCAGTATTTT. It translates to CSVEQGSDTQYF.

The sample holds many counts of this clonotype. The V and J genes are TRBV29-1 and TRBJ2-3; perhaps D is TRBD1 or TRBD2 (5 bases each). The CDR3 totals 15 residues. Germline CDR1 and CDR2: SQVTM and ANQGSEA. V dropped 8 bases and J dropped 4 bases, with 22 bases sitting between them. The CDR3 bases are TGCAGCTGCCGGTATGGACCCCGAGGGGCAGATACGCAGTATTTT. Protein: CSCRYGPRGADTQYF.

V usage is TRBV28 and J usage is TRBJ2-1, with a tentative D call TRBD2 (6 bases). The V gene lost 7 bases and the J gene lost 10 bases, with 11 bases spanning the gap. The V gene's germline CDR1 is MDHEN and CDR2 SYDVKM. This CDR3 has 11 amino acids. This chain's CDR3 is CASTGVREQFF. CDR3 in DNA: TGTGCCAGCACGGGAGTGCGGGAGCAGTTCTTC.

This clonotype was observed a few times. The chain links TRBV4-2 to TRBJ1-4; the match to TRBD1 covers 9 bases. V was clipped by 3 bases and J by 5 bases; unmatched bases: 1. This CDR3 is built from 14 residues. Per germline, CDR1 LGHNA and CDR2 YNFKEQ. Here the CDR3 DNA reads TGTGCCAGCAGCCACGGACAGGGGAATGAAAAACTGTTTTTT. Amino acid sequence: CASSHGQGNEKLFF.

DNA of the CDR3: TGTGCCAGTAGTATAAGGTCGCTAGCGGGCTCCTACAATGAGCAGTTCTTC. Its protein product is CASSIRSLAGSYNEQFF. The rearrangement joins TRBV19 to TRBJ2-1; TRBD2 matches 8 bases. J lost 0 bases, V lost 2 bases, and 6 bases had no gene match. Germline V CDR1 and CDR2: LNHDA, SQIVND (reference sequence). The CDR3 is made up of 17 amino acids.

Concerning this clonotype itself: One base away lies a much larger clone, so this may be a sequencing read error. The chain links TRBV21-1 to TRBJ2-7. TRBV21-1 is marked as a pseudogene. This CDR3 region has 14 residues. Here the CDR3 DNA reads TGTGCCAGCGGCAAATTGCCACGGCCCTACGAGCAGTACGTC. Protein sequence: CASGKLPRPYEQYV.

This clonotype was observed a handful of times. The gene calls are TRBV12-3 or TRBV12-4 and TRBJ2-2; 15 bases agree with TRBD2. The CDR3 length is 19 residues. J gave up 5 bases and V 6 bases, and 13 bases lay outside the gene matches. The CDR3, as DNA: TGTGCCAGCAGACGGACTAGCGGGAGGGCCGGGATTGGTACCGGGGAGCTGTTTTTT. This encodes CASRRTSGRAGIGTGELFF.

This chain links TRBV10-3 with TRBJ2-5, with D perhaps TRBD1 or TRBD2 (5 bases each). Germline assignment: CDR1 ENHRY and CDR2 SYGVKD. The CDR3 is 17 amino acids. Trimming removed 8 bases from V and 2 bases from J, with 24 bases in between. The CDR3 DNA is TGTGCCATCGGGACGGGGCCGGCAAGGGGTCGACAAGAGACCCAGTACTTC. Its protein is CAIGTGPARGRQETQYF.

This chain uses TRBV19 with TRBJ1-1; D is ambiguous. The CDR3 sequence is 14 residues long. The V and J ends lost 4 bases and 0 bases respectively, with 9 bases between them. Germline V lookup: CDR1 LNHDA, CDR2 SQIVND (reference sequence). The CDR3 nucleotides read TGTGCCAGTAGTACCAGGAGTTTGAACACTGAAGCTTTCTTT. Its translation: CASSTRSLNTEAFF.